This TCR beta chain came from a study of blood T cell repertoires in COVID-19 (dated by TCRdb to the early 2020s). A note on the overall study: Samples covering the acute and convalescent phases of COVID-19 were provided by collaborators in the United States, Italy and Spain. Sample metadata almost always included a de-identified subject ID, COVID-19 status, age in years and sex. Where HLA class I and class II types were available, the types were taken from metadata supplied by the sample provider, not from assay-based typing. A freely available public database, intended as a resource for researchers studying the immune response to SARS-CoV-2, is where the repertoires were released. The samples were drawn from two sources: the first 160 participants of the ongoing ImmuneRACE study, and 1,000 to 1,500 subjects contributed by 6 global collaborators. The dataset comprised deeply sampled blood TCRbeta repertoires from subjects exposed to, actively infected with, or recovered from COVID-19. The material from the prospective study consisted of cDNA or gDNA derived from T cells, B-cell-depleted T cells, or PBMCs.

Whole blood was collected in K2EDTA tubes by collaborating institutions according to the institutions' own protocols. For TCRbeta analysis, collaborators shipped samples in one of three forms: frozen whole blood, isolated PBMCs, or DNA extracted from either of those sample types. Broader findings and caveats from the paper: Clinical and demographic metadata were provided uncurated, with the amount varying by source and participant.

The immunoSEQ Assay, a bias-controlled multiplex PCR, was used to amplify TCRbeta CDR3 regions from genomic DNA. Per the authors' processing: The number of nucleated cells in each sample was estimated by amplification of reference gene primers within the assay. To quantify the absolute abundance of each unique TCRbeta CDR3 rearrangement, sequence reads were collapsed and filtered. For each sample, productive Simpson clonality was calculated as the square root of Simpson's diversity index over productive rearrangements. TCRdb carries this immuneACCESS record with in-frame sequences only. Its versions omit some clonotypes, under half of them owing to an unresolved V gene in the studies checked, with the rest unexplained. That table is the source of V, J and clone size, and D and trimming were worked out from the DNA. Across this sample there are 25,000 to 35,000 clones, with over 80% seen only once. The ten largest clonotypes hold more than 8% of the sample.

Note on this clone: Its antigen has not been determined. No base qualities exist here, and no much larger clone lies one base off it.

V gives up 4 bases and J gives up 0 bases, and the segment between their germline ends measures 16 bases. Reading the germline V gene (reference sequence) gives CDR1 GTSNPN and CDR2 SVGIG. The CDR3 spans 16 residues, from the cysteine through the phenylalanine. Only CDR3 DNA is held: 48 bases, read in frame from base 1. This receptor chain uses TRBV30 and TRBJ2-1, with TRBD1 tentatively as D gene (6 bases match). The origin of this receptor is a human donor with active COVID-19. The donor label of this sample is uncertain. The material sequenced was peripheral blood. The nucleotides are TGTGCCTGGATGATAGGGGGACCGAACTCCTACAATGAGCAGTTCTTC. Translated, it gives CAWMIGGPNSYNEQFF.